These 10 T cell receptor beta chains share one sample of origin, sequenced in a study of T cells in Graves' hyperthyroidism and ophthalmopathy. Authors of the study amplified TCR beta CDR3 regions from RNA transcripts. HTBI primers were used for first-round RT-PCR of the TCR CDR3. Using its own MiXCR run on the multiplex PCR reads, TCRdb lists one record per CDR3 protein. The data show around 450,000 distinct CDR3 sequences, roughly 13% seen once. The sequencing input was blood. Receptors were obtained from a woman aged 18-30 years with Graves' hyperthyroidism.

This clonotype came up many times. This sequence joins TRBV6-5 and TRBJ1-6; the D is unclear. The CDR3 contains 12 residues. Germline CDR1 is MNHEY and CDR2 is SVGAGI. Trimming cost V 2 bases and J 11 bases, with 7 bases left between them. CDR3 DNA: TGTGCCAGCAGTTACAGCGGGGCACCCCTCCACTTT. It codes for CASSYSGAPLHF.

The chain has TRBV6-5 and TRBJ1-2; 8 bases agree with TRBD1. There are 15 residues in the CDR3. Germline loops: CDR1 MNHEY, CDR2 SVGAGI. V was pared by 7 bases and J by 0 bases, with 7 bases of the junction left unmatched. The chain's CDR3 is CASNLDRASNYGYTF. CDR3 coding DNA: TGTGCCAGCAACCTGGACAGGGCTTCTAACTATGGCTACACCTTC.

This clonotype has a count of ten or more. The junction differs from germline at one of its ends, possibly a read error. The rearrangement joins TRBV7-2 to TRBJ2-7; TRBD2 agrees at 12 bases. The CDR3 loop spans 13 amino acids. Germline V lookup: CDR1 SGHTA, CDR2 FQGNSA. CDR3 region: CASSLGLWTSGDF. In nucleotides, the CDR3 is TGTGCCAGCAGCTTAGGTCTGTGGACTAGCGGGGACTTC. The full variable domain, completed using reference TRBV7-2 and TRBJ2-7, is GAGVSQSPSNKVTEKGKDVELRCDPISGHTALYWYRQSLGQGLEFLIYFQGNSAPDKSGLPSDRFSAERTGGSVSTLTIQRTQQEDSAVYLCASSLGLWTSGDFGPGTRLTVT.

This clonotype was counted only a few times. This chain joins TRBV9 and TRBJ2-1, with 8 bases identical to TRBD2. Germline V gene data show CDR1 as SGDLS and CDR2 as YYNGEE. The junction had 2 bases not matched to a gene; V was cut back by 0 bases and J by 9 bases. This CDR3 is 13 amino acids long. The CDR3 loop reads CASSVAGGGEQFF. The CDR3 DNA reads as TGTGCCAGCAGCGTAGCGGGGGGGGGTGAGCAGTTCTTC. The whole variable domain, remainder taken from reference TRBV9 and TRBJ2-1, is DSGVTQTPKHLITATGQRVTLRCSPRSGDLSVYWYQQSLDQGLQFLIQYYNGEERAKGNILERFSAQQFPDLHSELNLSSLELGDSALYFCASSVAGGGEQFFGPGTRLTVL.

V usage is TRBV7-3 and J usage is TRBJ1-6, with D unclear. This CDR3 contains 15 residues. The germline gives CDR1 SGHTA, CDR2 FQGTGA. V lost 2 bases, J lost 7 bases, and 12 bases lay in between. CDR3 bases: TGTGCCAGCAGCTTATACACAGCCTTAAATTCACCCCTCCACTTT. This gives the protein CASSLYTALNSPLHF.

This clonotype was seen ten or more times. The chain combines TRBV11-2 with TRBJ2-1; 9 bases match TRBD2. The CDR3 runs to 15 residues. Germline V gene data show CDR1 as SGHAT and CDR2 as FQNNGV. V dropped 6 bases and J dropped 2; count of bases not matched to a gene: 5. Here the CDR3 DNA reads TGTGCCAGCAGGAGACTAGCGGAAGCCTACAATGAGCAGTTCTTC. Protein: CASRRLAEAYNEQFF.

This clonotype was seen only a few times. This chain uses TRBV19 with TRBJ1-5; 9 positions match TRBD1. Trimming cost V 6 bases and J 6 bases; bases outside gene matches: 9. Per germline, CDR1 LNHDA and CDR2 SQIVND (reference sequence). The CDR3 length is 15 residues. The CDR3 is CASRKQGAPVQPQHF. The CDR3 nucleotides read TGTGCCAGTAGAAAACAGGGGGCGCCGGTTCAGCCCCAGCATTTT.

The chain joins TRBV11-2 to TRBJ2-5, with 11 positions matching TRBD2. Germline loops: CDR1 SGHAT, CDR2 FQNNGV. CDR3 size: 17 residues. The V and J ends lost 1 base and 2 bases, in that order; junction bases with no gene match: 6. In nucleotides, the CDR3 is TGTGCCAGCAGCTTAGTAGGAGTAGCGGGAGGGCAAGAGACCCAGTACTTC. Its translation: CASSLVGVAGGQETQYF.

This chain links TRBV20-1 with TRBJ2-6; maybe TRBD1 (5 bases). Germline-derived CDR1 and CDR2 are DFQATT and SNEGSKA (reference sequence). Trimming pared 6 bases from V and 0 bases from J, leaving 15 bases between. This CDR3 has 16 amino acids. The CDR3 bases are TGCAGTGCAGGAGACAGCGCCCTCTCTGGGGCCAACGTCCTGACTTTC. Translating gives CSAGDSALSGANVLTF.

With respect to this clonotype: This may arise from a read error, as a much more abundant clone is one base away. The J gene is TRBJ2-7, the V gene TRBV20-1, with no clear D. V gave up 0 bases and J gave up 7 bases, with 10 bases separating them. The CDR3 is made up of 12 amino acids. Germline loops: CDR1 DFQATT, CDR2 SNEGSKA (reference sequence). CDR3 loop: CSARDPLNEQYF. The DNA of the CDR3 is TGCAGTGCTAGAGATCCCCTCAATGAGCAGTACTTC.